This section outlines one T cell receptor (beta chain) sequence together with its context. Its antigen is unidentified. This sample stems from a study of cytomegalovirus exposure and HLA in healthy donors. Across the study: Tens of millions of unique TCRs from HLA-typed donors were held in an early release of data. General study findings and limits: Cytomegalovirus association was assigned to 150 to 200 TCR beta chains. Because they were indistinguishable, some V segments, including TRBV6-2 and TRBV6-3, were excluded.

13 Jbeta primers and 60 Vbeta primers were used for the PCR. Assay used: immunoSEQ multiplex PCR; TCRdb lists only in-frame clones, some missing. Among 160,000 or so clones listed, 79% were seen once. The CDR3 length is 15 residues. Germline loops: CDR1 MNHNS, CDR2 SASEGT. The V and J ends lost 1 base and 6 bases respectively, with 15 bases between them. The V gene is TRBV6-1, the J gene TRBJ1-2; possible D gene TRBD1, 6 bases. This sequence originates from a woman in her thirties or forties in good health and CMV-seronegative. Sample: PBMCs. As DNA, the CDR3 is TGTGCCAGCAGTGAAGAGGGGGGGCGTCCTAATGGCTACACCTTC. It codes for CASSEEGGRPNGYTF.